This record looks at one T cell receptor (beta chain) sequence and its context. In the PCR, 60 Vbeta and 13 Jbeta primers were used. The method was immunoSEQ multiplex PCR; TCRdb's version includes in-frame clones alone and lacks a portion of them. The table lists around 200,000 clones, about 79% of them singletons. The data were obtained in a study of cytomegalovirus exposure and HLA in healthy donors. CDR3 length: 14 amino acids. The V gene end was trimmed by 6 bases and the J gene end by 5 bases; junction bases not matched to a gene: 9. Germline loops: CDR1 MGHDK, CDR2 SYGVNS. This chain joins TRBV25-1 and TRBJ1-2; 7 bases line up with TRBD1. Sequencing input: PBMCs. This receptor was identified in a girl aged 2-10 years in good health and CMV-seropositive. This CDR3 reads CASRETGKGYGYTF. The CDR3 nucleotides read TGTGCCAGCAGAGAGACAGGGAAGGGTTATGGCTACACCTTC.